This TCR beta chain was recovered during a study of cytomegalovirus exposure and HLA in healthy donors. Broader study findings: Within an earlier analysis, most TCR beta V segments proved productive either about 90% or about 30% of the time.

Germline CDR1 and CDR2: GTSNPN and SVGIG (reference sequence). After removal of 2 bases from V and 8 bases from J, the junction contained 7 bases not matched to a gene. The CDR3 totals 14 residues. The PCR ran on 60 Vbeta and 13 Jbeta primers. Here immunoSEQ multiplex PCR was the method, and the copy in TCRdb shows in-frame clones only, minus some. Here the sample spans 95,000 to 150,000 clones, roughly four fifths being singletons. Turning to this clone: Its target is unknown.

The chain links TRBV30 to TRBJ2-1; TRBD2 matches 9 bases. The clonotype comes from a middle-aged woman in good health and CMV-seropositive. The sample comprised PBMCs. CDR3 region: CAWSLGAGGDEQFF. CDR3 DNA sequence: TGTGCCTGGAGTCTTGGAGCGGGAGGAGATGAGCAGTTCTTC.